This entry lists 23 T cell receptor beta chains sequenced from one sample in a study of T cell responses to AZD1222 COVID-19 vaccine. The repertoire was sequenced with immunoSEQ multiplex PCR; TCRdb's copy has only in-frame clones and lacks some. This table has roughly 140,000 clones, approximately 92% appearing once. The sequencing here drew on peripheral blood, taken on day 0 of AZD1222 vaccination. The receptors were gathered from an adult in good health.

The V and J genes are TRBV5-1 and TRBJ1-1; D is ambiguous. Trimming shortened V by 2 bases and J by 0 bases, and 2 bases separated the two germline ends. CDR1 and CDR2 (germline): SGHRS, YFSETQ. The CDR3 runs to 12 residues. CDR3: CASSFLNTEAFF. The CDR3 DNA follows: TGCGCCAGCAGCTTTTTGAACACTGAAGCTTTCTTT.

This clone was detected once. The rearrangement uses TRBV4-1 and TRBJ2-7, with D possibly matching TRBD2 (6 bases). Germline V gene data show CDR1 as MGHRA and CDR2 as YSYEKL. The CDR3 has 14 amino acids. V dropped 4 bases and J dropped 3 bases, with 13 bases sitting between them. CDR3 sequence reads: CASSLRDLLYEQYF. The CDR3 region has the DNA TGCGCCAGCAGCCTCCGGGACTTACTCTACGAGCAGTACTTC.

DNA for the CDR3: TGTGCCAGCAGTTTCACAGACAGCACAGATACGCAGTATTTT. This translates into CASSFTDSTDTQYF. The rearrangement uses TRBV27 and TRBJ2-3; D is unclear. The CDR3 is 14 amino acids. The germline CDR1 and CDR2 sequences are MNHEY and SMNVEV (reference sequence). V was trimmed by 3 bases and J by 0 bases, leaving 7 bases between them.

The J gene is TRBJ1-1, the V gene TRBV3-1 (or the pseudogene TRBV3-2); 10 bases line up with TRBD1. This CDR3 has 16 residues. Germline assignment: CDR1 LGHDT and CDR2 YNNKEL (reference sequence). V trimming: 1 base; J trimming: 10 bases; junction bases outside the gene matches: 12. This chain's CDR3 is CASSQGRDRGPFGAFF. For the CDR3, the DNA is TGTGCCAGCAGCCAAGGGAGGGACAGGGGCCCCTTTGGAGCTTTCTTT.

The rearrangement uses TRBV28 and TRBJ1-1; 7 positions match TRBD1. Germline V lookup: CDR1 MDHEN, CDR2 SYDVKM. This CDR3 comprises 15 residues. The V segment lost 3 bases and the J segment 1 base; nucleotides outside the gene matches: 5. The CDR3 sequence is CASSLGGQSNTEAFF. The CDR3 DNA follows: TGTGCCAGCAGTTTGGGGGGACAGTCGAACACTGAAGCTTTCTTT.

This clone was counted a single time. The chain couples TRBV10-3 to TRBJ2-7, with TRBD2 matching over 11 bases. The CDR3 has 14 amino acids. From germline, CDR1 is ENHRY and CDR2 SYGVKD. Losses at the gene ends were 9 bases for V and 4 bases for J; bases not matched to a gene: 8. CDR3 DNA sequence: TGTGCCATGAGAACTAGCGGGAGTTCTTACGAGCAGTACTTC. This gives the protein CAMRTSGSSYEQYF.

This clone was picked up a small number of times. The chain employs TRBV13 and TRBJ2-7, with TRBD1 matching 9 bases. Germline CDR1 PRHDT, CDR2 FYEKMQ (reference sequence). CDR3 length: 16 residues. J lost 0 bases, V lost 5 bases, and 8 bases had no gene match. CDR3 bases: TGTGCCAGCAGCCGAGGGACAGGGCTGAGCTCCTACGAGCAGTACTTC. This translates into CASSRGTGLSSYEQYF.

CDR3 sequence reads: CASSLSPRAGTTTASWAAFF. In nucleotides, the CDR3 is TGTGCCAGCAGTTTATCGCCTCGGGCAGGAACCACAACGGCCAGTTGGGCTGCTTTCTTT. This chain joins TRBV28 and TRBJ1-1; no definite D call. Looked up from germline, CDR1 is MDHEN and CDR2 is SYDVKM. V lost 1 base and J 11 bases, leaving 35 bases between the germline ends. This CDR3 spans 20 amino acids. Drawing the rest from reference TRBV28 and TRBJ1-1, the complete variable domain is DVKVTQSSRYLVKRTGEKVFLECVQDMDHENMFWYRQDPGLGLRLIYFSYDVKMKEKGDIPEGYSVSREKKERFSLILESASTNQTSMYLCASSLSPRAGTTTASWAAFFGQGTRLTVV.

The chain has TRBV28 and TRBJ2-2; TRBD2 aligns across 10 bases. The CDR3 contains 16 residues. CDR1 and CDR2 (germline): MDHEN, SYDVKM. J was trimmed by 5 bases and V by 1 base; bases with no gene match: 4. CDR3 amino acids: CASSLLLAGWTGELFF. In DNA form, the CDR3 reads TGTGCCAGCAGTTTATTACTAGCGGGATGGACCGGGGAGCTGTTTTTT. Together with reference TRBV28 and TRBJ2-2, the CDR3 gives the full variable domain: DVKVTQSSRYLVKRTGEKVFLECVQDMDHENMFWYRQDPGLGLRLIYFSYDVKMKEKGDIPEGYSVSREKKERFSLILESASTNQTSMYLCASSLLLAGWTGELFFGEGSRLTVL.

DNA for the CDR3: TGTGCCAGCAGCTGGGGGAGCGGAGCGAACACCGGGGAGCTGTTTTTT. Its translation: CASSWGSGANTGELFF. The genes are TRBV5-5 and TRBJ2-2, with D possibly called TRBD1 or TRBD2 (5 bases each). Trimming shortened V by 3 bases and J by 0 bases, and 12 bases separated the two germline ends. The length of the CDR3 is 16 residues. Germline V gene lookup returns CDR1 SGHKS and CDR2 YYEKEE (reference sequence).

In its sample, this clone was seen once. This sequence joins TRBV5-4 and TRBJ1-3, with TRBD1 as a possible D gene (5 bases). Trimming pared 4 bases from V and 3 bases from J, leaving 20 bases between. The germline V gene encodes CDR1 SGHNT and CDR2 YYREEE (reference sequence). This CDR3 has 17 amino acids. CDR3 bases: TGTGCCAGCAGCGGGCCCTACGGAGGGGACCTTGGAAACACCATATATTTT. Translating gives CASSGPYGGDLGNTIYF.

The rearrangement links TRBV4-1 to TRBJ2-5, with TRBD2 identical over 7 bases. The CDR3 contains 15 residues. CDR1 and CDR2 (germline): MGHRA, YSYEKL. The V and J ends lost 5 bases and 0 bases, in that order; junction bases with no gene match: 6. CDR3 residues: CASSGVAGYQETQYF. The DNA for the CDR3 is TGCGCCAGCAGCGGGGTAGCGGGCTACCAAGAGACCCAGTACTTC.

V and J are TRBV12-3 or TRBV12-4 and TRBJ2-7; TRBD2 matches 9 bases. V lost 1 base to trimming and J lost 7 bases; unmatched junction nucleotides: 2. This CDR3 has 13 amino acids. This CDR3 reads CASSLGLAGEQYF. The CDR3 DNA is TGTGCCAGCAGTTTAGGCCTAGCGGGGGAGCAGTACTTC.

The genes are TRBV2 and TRBJ2-3; 7 bases line up with TRBD2. This CDR3 is built from 14 residues. V dropped 5 bases and J dropped 5; count of bases not matched to a gene: 7. CDR1 is SNHLY, CDR2 FYNNEI, per germline. The CDR3 loop is CASSTRGVEDTQYF. As DNA, the CDR3 is TGTGCCAGCAGTACCCGGGGGGTGGAAGATACGCAGTATTTT.

The chain is built from TRBV3-1 (or the pseudogene TRBV3-2) and TRBJ1-2; 8 nucleotides line up with TRBD1. V dropped 3 bases and J dropped 4; count of bases not matched to a gene: 10. The CDR3 is 16 amino acids. In germline, CDR1 is LGHDT, CDR2 YNNKEL (reference sequence). The CDR3 sequence is CASSHPGGQGIYGYTF. In DNA, the CDR3 is TGTGCCAGCAGCCATCCGGGCGGACAGGGAATCTATGGCTACACCTTC.

This clone showed up just once. The V and J genes are TRBV5-6 and TRBJ2-5; no clear D gene. Trimming stripped 5 bases from V and 4 bases from J, with 15 bases between. CDR3 length: 14 residues. The germline gives CDR1 SGHDT, CDR2 YYEEEE. The CDR3 DNA reads TGTGCCAGCAGTCGACAAGGAAGAATAGAGACCCAGTACTTC. This encodes CASSRQGRIETQYF. The variable domain in full, with the rest retrieved from reference TRBV5-6 and TRBJ2-5, is DAGVTQSPTHLIKTRGQQVTLRCSPKSGHDTVSWYQQALGQGPQFIFQYYEEEERQRGNFPDRFSGHQFPNYSSELNVNALLLGDSALYLCASSRQGRIETQYFGPGTRLLVL.

Comment on this clone: Compared with germline, one end of the junction differs, possibly owing to a read error. The chain uses TRBV5-1 and TRBJ2-1; D remains ambiguous. CDR3 size: 14 residues. From germline, CDR1 is SGHRS and CDR2 YFSETQ. The CDR3 DNA reads TGCGCCAGCAACTTGGATTGGGCAGGCAATGAGCAGTTCTTC. Encoded protein: CASNLDWAGNEQFF.

V is TRBV29-1 and J is TRBJ1-3; D perhaps matches TRBD1 (5 bases). CDR1 is SQVTM, CDR2 ANQGSEA, per germline. The CDR3 is made up of 14 amino acids. Between the trimmed V and J ends, which lost 3 bases and 1 base, there was a span of 10 bases. CDR3 residues: CSVDGGESGNTIYF. CDR3 DNA: TGCAGCGTTGACGGGGGGGAGTCTGGAAACACCATATATTTT.

The J gene is TRBJ2-3, the V gene TRBV24-1; D is possibly TRBD1 (5 bases). Germline lookup yields CDR1 KGHDR and CDR2 SFDVKD. The V and J ends lost 1 base and 5 bases respectively, with 15 bases between them. The CDR3 has 16 residues. In nucleotides, the CDR3 is TGTGCCACCAGTGATTTCAGAGTCCAGGGCAAAGATACGCAGTATTTT. It translates to CATSDFRVQGKDTQYF.

As for this clone: Other DNA sequences within the sample encode an identical CDR3. This chain connects TRBV19 to TRBJ1-4; 7 positions agree with TRBD1. V lost 5 bases, J lost 2 bases, and 2 bases stayed unmatched. This CDR3 contains 14 residues. Germline V gene sequence: CDR1 LNHDA, CDR2 SQIVND (reference sequence). CDR3 in amino acids: CASSLQGTNEKLFF. The CDR3 coding sequence is TGTGCCAGTAGTTTACAGGGGACTAATGAAAAACTGTTTTTT.

This clone was observed a single time. V usage is TRBV27 and J usage is TRBJ1-2, with D tentatively TRBD1 (5 bases). Germline V lookup: CDR1 MNHEY, CDR2 SMNVEV (reference sequence). This CDR3 spans 14 amino acids. V was shortened by 1 base and J by 2 bases, with 8 bases between the two germline ends. Here the CDR3 reads CASSLYGGNYGYTF. CDR3 coding DNA: TGTGCCAGCAGTTTATACGGGGGAAACTATGGCTACACCTTC.

Only one count was recorded for this clone. The chain recombines TRBV9 with TRBJ2-6, with a tentative D call TRBD1 (6 bases). Trimming took off 3 bases at V and 1 base at J, with 11 bases between the two ends. Germline assignment: CDR1 SGDLS and CDR2 YYNGEE. This CDR3 is built from 16 residues. CDR3 sequence: CASSAFTGSGANVLTF. The DNA of the CDR3 is TGTGCCAGCAGCGCCTTCACAGGGTCTGGGGCCAACGTCCTGACTTTC.

The genes are TRBV30 and TRBJ1-1; D is ambiguous. The CDR3 covers 14 residues. Germline CDR1 GTSNPN, CDR2 SVGIG (reference sequence). Trimming shortened V by 7 bases and J by 1 base, and 16 bases separated the two germline ends. The CDR3 here is CAFRPPRGNTEAFF. The CDR3 DNA reads TGTGCCTTCCGACCCCCTCGTGGGAACACTGAAGCTTTCTTT.